What follows are 10 T cell receptor beta chains derived from one specimen sequenced in a study of cytomegalovirus exposure and HLA in healthy donors. The PCR had 60 Vbeta and 13 Jbeta primers. Sequencing used immunoSEQ multiplex PCR; TCRdb keeps in-frame clones, though not all of them. The table records about 120,000 clones, 55% to 75% of them present only once. The sample was PBMCs. The receptor source for this set is a woman aged 40 to 50 in good health and CMV-seropositive.

The chain couples TRBV11-2 to TRBJ2-3, with no clear D. Germline V gives CDR1 SGHAT, CDR2 FQNNGV. V was pared by 4 bases and J by 2 bases, with 7 bases between. CDR3 size: 13 residues. The CDR3 DNA sequence: TGTGCCAGCAGCTCACAGCTCACAGATACGCAGTATTTT. Translated, it gives CASSSQLTDTQYF.

The gene calls are TRBV15 and TRBJ1-3, with D perhaps TRBD1 (6 bases). This CDR3 contains 12 residues. Germline V CDR1 and CDR2: LNHNV, YYDKDF (reference sequence). V lost 5 bases and J lost 8, with 10 bases in between. CDR3 residues: CATSSEGDTIYF. The DNA of the CDR3 is TGTGCCACCAGCTCAGAGGGGGACACCATATATTTT.

J is TRBJ2-7 and V is TRBV28; 8 nucleotides line up with TRBD1. Germline trimming cut 6 bases from V and 3 bases from J; bases unmatched to any gene: 1. Germline CDR1 is MDHEN and CDR2 is SYDVKM. The CDR3 loop spans 12 amino acids. In nucleotides, the CDR3 is TGTGCCAGCAGAACAGGGGGCTACGAGCAGTACTTC. It is translated as CASRTGGYEQYF.

The chain recombines TRBV7-9 with TRBJ2-7; 11 nucleotides align to TRBD2. CDR3 length equals 19 residues. CDR1 is SEHNR, CDR2 FQNEAQ, per germline (reference sequence). Trimming at V came to 6 bases and at J to 2 bases, leaving 18 bases not matched to a gene. The CDR3 protein is CASSRMETSGIKKAYEQYF. The CDR3 DNA follows: TGTGCCAGCAGTAGAATGGAGACTAGCGGGATTAAGAAAGCCTACGAGCAGTACTTC.

The sample holds a few counts of this clone. This chain joins TRBV27 and TRBJ1-5, with TRBD1 matching 10 bases. Per germline, CDR1 MNHEY and CDR2 SMNVEV (reference sequence). V trimming: 6 bases; J trimming: 4 bases; junction bases outside the gene matches: 9. The CDR3 has 16 amino acids. CDR3: CASRVSGGQGNQPQHF. CDR3 nucleotide sequence: TGTGCCAGCAGGGTCTCAGGGGGACAGGGGAATCAGCCCCAGCATTTT.

The count of this clone is one. A read error may account for a junction end that differs from germline. The chain employs TRBV2 and TRBJ1-2; unclear D gene. The germline gives CDR1 SNHLY, CDR2 FYNNEI. The CDR3 has 12 amino acids. CDR3 in amino acids: CAIPRAGYGYTF. The CDR3 DNA follows: TGCGCCATCCCTCGCGCAGGCTATGGCTACACCTTC.

The table lists this clone with a count of one. The chain links TRBV5-1 to TRBJ2-1; 10 positions match TRBD1. Germline V CDR1 and CDR2: SGHRS, YFSETQ. Unmatched junction bases numbered 8, after V lost 4 bases and J lost 4 bases. The CDR3 consists of 16 residues. The CDR3 sequence: CASSPTGGDYYNEQFF. The CDR3 coding sequence is TGCGCCAGCAGCCCGACAGGGGGCGACTATTACAATGAGCAGTTCTTC.

This clone turned up a few times. The chain joins TRBV6-5 to TRBJ1-2; D ambiguous. Germline lookup yields CDR1 MNHEY and CDR2 SVGAGI. The CDR3 is made up of 12 amino acids. V shed 6 bases and J shed 2 bases, with 7 bases lying between them. As DNA, the CDR3 is TGTGCCAGCAGCCACAGAAACTATGGCTACACCTTC. Its protein product is CASSHRNYGYTF.

This clone was seen once. The CDR3 DNA reads as TGTGAGGGGCCGGGCACCGGGGAGCTGTTTTTT. It yields the protein CEGPGTGELFF. The chain joins TRBV11-3 to TRBJ2-2; a possible D gene is TRBD1 (5 bases). The CDR3 has 11 amino acids. The germline gives CDR1 SGHNT, CDR2 YENEEA.

This chain uses TRBV19 with TRBJ1-1; no clear D gene. V dropped 3 bases and J dropped 0 bases, with 8 bases sitting between them. Germline V gene sequence: CDR1 LNHDA, CDR2 SQIVND (reference sequence). This CDR3 comprises 14 residues. CDR3 region: CASSMGAVNTEAFF. CDR3 nucleotides: TGTGCCAGTAGTATGGGAGCGGTGAACACTGAAGCTTTCTTT.